The T cell receptor beta chain described here comes from a study of blood T cell repertoires in COVID-19. At the level of the study: Both acute and convalescent COVID-19 samples were obtained from the United States, Italy and Spain.

The study drew participants aged 18 to 89 years from about two dozen US areas. The CDR3 is 15 amino acids. Germline assignment: CDR1 SGHTA and CDR2 FQGNSA. V shed 5 bases and J shed 1 base, with 14 bases lying between them. Methods used by the authors: Quantification of nucleated cells was approximated via reference gene primer amplification. Method: immunoSEQ multiplex PCR; TCRdb's copy keeps in-frame clones and lacks some. V, J and clone size reflect that table, while D and trimming were determined from the DNA. Among 280,000 or so clones, approximately 85% were seen once, and the ten largest hold more than 2%.

Sample: PBMCs or T cells enriched from blood (not recorded which). The rearrangement links TRBV7-2 to TRBJ2-5, with a weak D call TRBD1 (6 bases). This receptor was obtained from a man in his thirties or forties who had recovered from COVID-19. The CDR3 protein is CASSPQQGPQETQYF. Here the CDR3 DNA reads TGTGCCAGCAGCCCACAACAGGGTCCCCAAGAGACCCAGTACTTC.